One sample yielded the 8 T cell receptor beta chains listed below, sequenced in a study of T cells in localized non-small cell lung cancer. The method was immunoSEQ multiplex PCR; TCRdb's version includes in-frame clones alone and lacks a portion of them. This table has around 28,000 clones, 94% appearing once. Source: peripheral blood, taken before any cancer treatment. The origin of the receptors is a woman aged 40-69 years with stage I lung adenocarcinoma.

The V and J genes are TRBV9 and TRBJ2-5; 7 bases fit TRBD2. Unmatched junction bases numbered 12, after V lost 2 bases and J lost 2 bases. In germline, CDR1 is SGDLS, CDR2 YYNGEE. This CDR3 region has 17 residues. CDR3 sequence (DNA): TGTGCCAGCAGCGTGTCGGTGGGAGGGTCGGGTCAAGAGACCCAGTACTTC. Protein sequence: CASSVSVGGSGQETQYF. The variable domain in full, completed from reference TRBV9 and TRBJ2-5, reads DSGVTQTPKHLITATGQRVTLRCSPRSGDLSVYWYQQSLDQGLQFLIQYYNGEERAKGNILERFSAQQFPDLHSELNLSSLELGDSALYFCASSVSVGGSGQETQYFGPGTRLLVL.

The chain uses TRBV2 and TRBJ1-5, with TRBD1 matching over 8 bases. V lost 8 bases and J lost 6; bases outside the gene matches: 9. This CDR3 region has 14 residues. Germline CDR1 is SNHLY and CDR2 is FYNNEI. In DNA, the CDR3 is TGTGCCAGCCAGGGACAGGCGGGGAGTCAGCCCCAGCATTTT. Amino acid sequence: CASQGQAGSQPQHF. Complete variable domain (other parts from reference TRBV2 and TRBJ1-5): EPEVTQTPSHQVTQMGQEVILRCVPISNHLYFYWYRQILGQKVEFLVSFYNNEISEKSEIFDDQFSVERPDGSNFTLKIRSTKLEDSAMYFCASQGQAGSQPQHFGDGTRLSIL.

The V and J genes are TRBV18 and TRBJ1-1; the D is unclear. The CDR3 runs 15 residues. The germline V and J ends were trimmed by 0 bases and 2 bases, with 10 bases remaining between them. Germline-derived CDR1 and CDR2 are KGHSH and LQKENI. The CDR3 coding sequence is TGTGCCAGCTCACCACCGGCCAGGCTAAACACTGAAGCTTTCTTT. Amino acids: CASSPPARLNTEAFF.

The chain couples TRBV5-1 to TRBJ2-2, with D possibly TRBD2 on 6 matching bases. CDR1 and CDR2 from the germline V gene are SGHRS and YFSETQ. This CDR3 comprises 14 residues. V dropped 4 bases and J dropped 13 bases, with 20 bases sitting between them. The CDR3 DNA reads as TGCGCCAGCAGCCGGGACTCAGGCACGGTCCTGCTGTTTTTT. Protein sequence: CASSRDSGTVLLFF.

V usage is TRBV9 and J usage is TRBJ1-1; D perhaps matches TRBD1 (5 bases). Germline V gives CDR1 SGDLS, CDR2 YYNGEE. The germline V and J ends were trimmed by 0 bases and 1 base, with 10 bases remaining between them. This CDR3 has 15 residues. The CDR3 here is CASSVAGVRNTEAFF. For the CDR3, the DNA is TGTGCCAGCAGCGTAGCGGGGGTACGGAACACTGAAGCTTTCTTT.

The gene calls are TRBV7-2 and TRBJ1-1, with a tentative D call TRBD1 (6 bases). CDR1 is SGHTA and CDR2 is FQGNSA in the germline V gene. V lost 5 bases, J lost 10 bases, and 23 bases lay in between. The length of the CDR3 is 15 residues. The CDR3 region is CASSADLDSALGAFF. The CDR3 nucleotides read TGTGCCAGCAGCGCCGACCTGGACAGCGCGCTAGGAGCTTTCTTT. Using reference TRBV7-2 and TRBJ1-1 for the parts outside the CDR3, the full variable domain is GAGVSQSPSNKVTEKGKDVELRCDPISGHTALYWYRQSLGQGLEFLIYFQGNSAPDKSGLPSDRFSAERTGGSVSTLTIQRTQQEDSAVYLCASSADLDSALGAFFGQGTRLTVV.

V and J are TRBV19 and TRBJ2-7; 9 nucleotides line up with TRBD2. This CDR3 has 14 residues. Germline CDR1 LNHDA, CDR2 SQIVND (reference sequence). The V segment lost 3 bases and the J segment 0 bases; nucleotides outside the gene matches: 0. The CDR3 loop is CASSMTSGSYEQYF. In nucleotides, the CDR3 is TGTGCCAGTAGTATGACTAGCGGCTCCTACGAGCAGTACTTC.

This chain uses TRBV28 with TRBJ1-1; no definite D call. Germline loops: CDR1 MDHEN, CDR2 SYDVKM. The V end was cut by 5 bases, the J end by 3 bases, with 7 bases between. CDR3 length equals 12 residues. CDR3 protein: CASSPGYTEAFF. The CDR3 coding sequence is TGTGCCAGCAGTCCCGGGTACACTGAAGCTTTCTTT.